Below, 30 T cell receptor beta chains from the same sample are listed, as sequenced in a study of control samples from healthy donors and cancer patients. Only in-frame clones appear in the TCRdb table, and some are missing; sequencing was by immunoSEQ multiplex PCR. Here the sample spans about 150,000 clones, around nine tenths being singletons. Input material: blood. The receptors were sampled from a man aged 25 to 40 in good health.

This clone was detected once. The rearrangement links TRBV18 to TRBJ2-3; either TRBD1 or TRBD2 may supply D (5 bases each). In germline, CDR1 is KGHSH, CDR2 LQKENI. V was trimmed by 4 bases and J by 4 bases, leaving 15 bases between them. CDR3 size: 15 residues. The chain's CDR3 is CASSRQGPVADTQYF. The CDR3 nucleotides read TGTGCCAGCTCACGGCAGGGACCCGTAGCAGATACGCAGTATTTT. The full variable domain, rest sourced from reference TRBV18 and TRBJ2-3, is NAGVMQNPRHLVRRRGQEARLRCSPMKGHSHVYWYRQLPEEGLKFMVYLQKENIIDESGMPKERFSAEFPKEGPSILRIQQVVRGDSAAYFCASSRQGPVADTQYFGPGTRLTVL.

The rearrangement joins TRBV30 to TRBJ1-1; D not resolved. The CDR3 runs to 13 residues. The germline V and J ends were trimmed by 2 bases and 0 bases, with 7 bases remaining between them. Germline loops: CDR1 GTSNPN, CDR2 SVGIG (reference sequence). The CDR3 here is CAWSNFMNTEAFF. The CDR3 coding sequence is TGTGCCTGGAGTAACTTCATGAACACTGAAGCTTTCTTT.

This chain joins TRBV4-1 and TRBJ1-2; D unresolved. V was cut by 1 base and J by 6 bases, with 15 bases left in between. CDR1 is MGHRA, CDR2 YSYEKL, per germline. The CDR3 covers 15 residues. The CDR3 DNA reads as TGCGCCAGCAGCCAAGGTATTTGGCGGGCGGATGGCTACACCTTC. Translated: CASSQGIWRADGYTF.

The genes are TRBV7-3 and TRBJ2-5; no clear D. Trimming removed 0 bases from V and 1 base from J, with 9 bases in between. Germline CDR1 reads SGHTA; CDR2 reads FQGTGA. CDR3 length: 15 amino acids. This CDR3 is CASSLTPGSQETQYF. CDR3 in DNA: TGTGCCAGCAGCTTAACCCCAGGATCCCAAGAGACCCAGTACTTC.

This chain connects TRBV5-5 to TRBJ1-4, with D maybe TRBD1 (5 bases). Trimming removed 3 bases from V and 6 bases from J, with 12 bases in between. The germline CDR1 and CDR2 sequences are SGHKS and YYEKEE (reference sequence). CDR3 length: 14 residues. CDR3 nucleotides: TGTGCCAGCAGCTCAAGGACATACGATGAAAAACTGTTTTTT. This translates into CASSSRTYDEKLFF.

The rearrangement links TRBV24-1 to TRBJ2-3, with D possibly TRBD2 on 5 matching bases. V lost 3 bases and J lost 0, with 12 bases in between. The CDR3 totals 16 residues. Germline V CDR1 and CDR2: KGHDR, SFDVKD. CDR3 nucleotide sequence: TGTGCCACCAGTGATCGGCAGCGGAGAAGCACAGATACGCAGTATTTT. This gives the protein CATSDRQRRSTDTQYF.

V usage is TRBV6-2 or TRBV6-3 and J usage is TRBJ2-1; the D is unclear. The CDR3 is made up of 12 amino acids. From germline, CDR1 is MNHEY and CDR2 SVGEGT. V shed 2 bases and J shed 7 bases, with 6 bases lying between them. The CDR3 is CASSYPENEQFF. The CDR3 DNA reads TGTGCCAGCAGTTACCCAGAAAATGAGCAGTTCTTC.

This rearrangement joins TRBV6-5 to TRBJ2-7, with D possibly being TRBD1 (5 bases). The germline V gene has CDR1 MNHEY and CDR2 SVGAGI. This CDR3 has 14 amino acids. V was pared by 8 bases and J by 5 bases, with 19 bases between. The CDR3 loop is CASSSWGTRDEQYF. The CDR3 DNA is TGTGCCAGCTCCTCTTGGGGCACCAGGGACGAGCAGTACTTC.

This chain uses TRBV6-5 with TRBJ2-7, with D tentatively TRBD2 (6 bases). The CDR3 totals 14 residues. CDR1 and CDR2 (germline): MNHEY, SVGAGI. The V end was cut by 7 bases, the J end by 0 bases, with 13 bases between. The CDR3 here is CASTPGGSSYEQYF. The CDR3 region has the DNA TGTGCCAGCACTCCTGGGGGGAGCTCCTACGAGCAGTACTTC.

CDR3: CSADGQGDGYTF. DNA of the CDR3: TGCAGCGCCGATGGACAGGGAGATGGCTACACCTTC. The chain is built from TRBV29-1 and TRBJ1-2; TRBD1 matches at 8 bases. V lost 7 bases, J lost 6 bases, and 7 bases stayed unmatched. The germline V gene encodes CDR1 SQVTM and CDR2 ANQGSEA. The CDR3 runs to 12 residues.

In DNA, the CDR3 is TGTGCCAGCAGCCCGGATAGAGCCTCTGGAAACACCATATATTTT. Protein: CASSPDRASGNTIYF. J is TRBJ1-3 and V is TRBV7-2; D is uncertain. The CDR3 is 15 amino acids. The ends were cut back, 5 bases at V and 0 bases at J, with 11 bases in the middle. Per the germline V gene, CDR1 is SGHTA and CDR2 is FQGNSA.

The V and J genes are TRBV27 and TRBJ1-4, with no clear D. The CDR3 covers 14 residues. The germline V and J ends were trimmed by 6 bases and 1 base, with 9 bases remaining between them. Germline loops: CDR1 MNHEY, CDR2 SMNVEV (reference sequence). CDR3 DNA: TGTGCCAGCAGCCTGGATGTAACTAATGAAAAACTGTTTTTT. Amino acid sequence: CASSLDVTNEKLFF.

The V and J genes are TRBV3-1 (or the pseudogene TRBV3-2) and TRBJ2-1; either TRBD1 or TRBD2 may fit D (5 bases each). Per germline, CDR1 LGHDT and CDR2 YNNKEL (reference sequence). This CDR3 contains 15 residues. With 4 bases removed from V and 5 bases from J, the gap between germline ends came to 15 bases. The CDR3 loop reads CASSPGYGANNEQFF. As DNA, the CDR3 is TGTGCCAGCAGCCCAGGCTACGGGGCCAACAATGAGCAGTTCTTC.

A single count supports this clone. The chain employs TRBV7-2 and TRBJ2-5; 9 bases are a match to TRBD2. CDR3 length: 14 residues. CDR1 and CDR2 from the germline V gene are SGHTA and FQGNSA. V dropped 5 bases and J dropped 4; count of bases not matched to a gene: 5. CDR3: CASSPRGGLETQYF. The CDR3 DNA reads as TGTGCCAGCAGCCCGCGGGGGGGGCTAGAGACCCAGTACTTC.

The gene calls are TRBV2 and TRBJ2-2, with 8 bases identical to TRBD1. The J segment lost 6 bases and the V segment lost 6 bases, leaving 6 bases of the junction unmatched. Per the germline V gene, CDR1 is SNHLY and CDR2 is FYNNEI. This CDR3 comprises 14 residues. CDR3 protein: CASSADRGAGELFF. CDR3 coding DNA: TGTGCCAGCAGCGCTGACAGGGGTGCCGGGGAGCTGTTTTTT.

J is TRBJ1-1 and V is TRBV5-4; D not resolved. Trimming stripped 2 bases from V and 0 bases from J, with 5 bases between. This CDR3 contains 13 residues. CDR1 SGHNT and CDR2 YYREEE come from the germline V gene (reference sequence). CDR3 coding DNA: TGTGCCAGCAGCTTAGGGTTGAACACTGAAGCTTTCTTT. Amino acid sequence: CASSLGLNTEAFF.

The chain links TRBV16 to TRBJ1-5, with D possibly being TRBD1 (5 bases). The germline gives CDR1 KGHSY, CDR2 FQNENV. Between the trimmed V and J ends, which lost 0 bases and 9 bases, there was a span of 12 bases. This CDR3 contains 14 residues. CDR3 coding DNA: TGTGCCAGCAGCCAATCGTGGGGGAATTCGCCCCAGCATTTT. Encoded protein: CASSQSWGNSPQHF.

The chain links TRBV7-2 to TRBJ1-4; no firm D call. Germline loops: CDR1 SGHTA, CDR2 FQGNSA. V was pared by 3 bases and J by 7 bases, with 6 bases between. This CDR3 region has 12 residues. The CDR3 DNA reads TGTGCCAGCAGCTTCACGGGTGAAAAACTGTTTTTT. Encoded protein: CASSFTGEKLFF.

J is TRBJ1-5 and V is TRBV5-6, with 11 bases lining up with TRBD1. There are 16 residues in the CDR3. Trimming took 4 bases from V and 5 from J; bases not matched to a gene: 8. CDR1 and CDR2 from the germline V gene are SGHDT and YYEEEE. CDR3 sequence: CASSLTGTGGHQPQHF. The CDR3 DNA reads TGTGCCAGCAGCCTGACCGGGACAGGGGGTCATCAGCCCCAGCATTTT. Looking up the rest from reference TRBV5-6 and TRBJ1-5 gives the full variable domain: DAGVTQSPTHLIKTRGQQVTLRCSPKSGHDTVSWYQQALGQGPQFIFQYYEEEERQRGNFPDRFSGHQFPNYSSELNVNALLLGDSALYLCASSLTGTGGHQPQHFGDGTRLSIL.

This clone was recorded once. The V gene is TRBV7-9, the J gene TRBJ1-2; 7 nucleotides agree with TRBD1. With V trimmed by 5 bases and J by 4 bases, 13 bases remained unmatched. Germline assignment: CDR1 SEHNR and CDR2 FQNEAQ (reference sequence). The CDR3 length is 16 residues. The CDR3 region is CASSATSTGTGYGYTF. The CDR3 DNA sequence: TGTGCCAGCAGCGCGACCTCGACAGGGACGGGCTATGGCTACACCTTC.

The chain combines TRBV7-3 with TRBJ1-5; 7 bases agree with TRBD1. This CDR3 has 15 residues. V lost 5 bases to trimming and J lost 5 bases; unmatched junction nucleotides: 9. The germline V gene encodes CDR1 SGHTA and CDR2 FQGTGA. CDR3 coding DNA: TGTGCCAGCAGCCCACCGGGACAGCAAGATCAGCCCCAGCATTTT. Translation: CASSPPGQQDQPQHF.

This clone came up once. The V gene is TRBV18, the J gene TRBJ1-2, with TRBD1 matching over 10 bases. Germline CDR1 KGHSH, CDR2 LQKENI. This CDR3 spans 16 amino acids. J was trimmed by 5 bases and V by 5 bases; bases with no gene match: 11. The CDR3 loop is CASSGGQGPSTYGYTF. As DNA, the CDR3 is TGTGCCAGCTCAGGGGGACAGGGGCCCTCTACTTATGGCTACACCTTC.

A single count supports this clone. This chain joins TRBV7-8 and TRBJ2-1, with 9 bases that match TRBD2. The V gene end was trimmed by 3 bases and the J gene end by 7 bases; junction bases not matched to a gene: 7. Per the germline V gene, CDR1 is SGHVS and CDR2 is FQNEAQ. This CDR3 contains 15 residues. CDR3 DNA: TGTGCCAGCAGCTTCGGGGCGGGAGGGGGTAATGAGCAGTTCTTC. Its translation: CASSFGAGGGNEQFF.

This clone has just one count. The chain carries TRBV2 and TRBJ1-2, with a weak D call TRBD1 (5 bases). The germline CDR1 and CDR2 sequences are SNHLY and FYNNEI. Trimming cost V 7 bases and J 3 bases, with 21 bases left between them. The CDR3 runs to 16 residues. Here the CDR3 reads CASNWGVGLRYYGYTF. As DNA, the CDR3 is TGTGCCAGCAACTGGGGGGTAGGGCTTCGATACTATGGCTACACCTTC. The variable domain in full, with the rest retrieved from reference TRBV2 and TRBJ1-2, is EPEVTQTPSHQVTQMGQEVILRCVPISNHLYFYWYRQILGQKVEFLVSFYNNEISEKSEIFDDQFSVERPDGSNFTLKIRSTKLEDSAMYFCASNWGVGLRYYGYTFGSGTRLTVV.

The rearrangement joins TRBV19 to TRBJ1-1, with 9 nucleotides matching TRBD1. The CDR3 length is 17 residues. V lost 6 bases and J lost 4; bases outside the gene matches: 15. Germline-derived CDR1 and CDR2 are LNHDA and SQIVND (reference sequence). For the CDR3, the DNA is TGTGCCAGTAGCCACCTCCAGGACAGGGGATCGGCCACTGAAGCTTTCTTT. Protein product: CASSHLQDRGSATEAFF.

This sequence joins TRBV24-1 and TRBJ1-1; D call uncertain. The CDR3 contains 13 residues. Germline CDR1 reads KGHDR; CDR2 reads SFDVKD. Between the trimmed V and J ends, which lost 8 bases and 5 bases, there was a span of 14 bases. The CDR3 here is CATTSDRGTEAFF. In nucleotides, the CDR3 is TGTGCCACCACCTCGGACCGGGGAACTGAAGCTTTCTTT.

This clone came up a few times. The rearrangement joins TRBV12-3 or TRBV12-4 to TRBJ1-5; 7 nucleotides align to TRBD1. V was clipped by 6 bases and J by 9 bases; unmatched bases: 8. CDR3 length: 13 residues. CDR3 sequence (DNA): TGTGCCAGCAGAAACAGGGGACCAGGGCCCCAGCATTTT. The encoded protein is CASRNRGPGPQHF.

The chain links TRBV7-2 to TRBJ2-6; 9 bases align to TRBD1. This CDR3 comprises 17 residues. V lost 5 bases, J lost 4 bases, and 9 bases stayed unmatched. CDR1 is SGHTA, CDR2 FQGNSA, per germline. CDR3 sequence: CASSPRTGEVGANVLTF. The CDR3 DNA follows: TGTGCCAGCAGCCCCCGGACAGGGGAGGTCGGGGCCAACGTCCTGACTTTC.

The chain employs TRBV6-1 and TRBJ2-3; D call uncertain. The CDR3 consists of 16 residues. CDR1 is MNHNS and CDR2 is SASEGT in the germline V gene. V dropped 4 bases and J dropped 2 bases, with 16 bases sitting between them. CDR3 DNA sequence: TGTGCCAGCAGTGTAAGCGAGTCTCGCAACACAGATACGCAGTATTTT. Amino acid sequence: CASSVSESRNTDTQYF.

The gene calls are TRBV19 and TRBJ1-5; the match to TRBD1 covers 9 bases. Germline CDR1 reads LNHDA; CDR2 reads SQIVND (reference sequence). The CDR3 totals 14 residues. V shed 6 bases, J shed 6 bases, and the junction held 6 bases outside the gene matches. The CDR3 DNA reads TGTGCCAGTAGAGGACAGGGGTCGAGTCAGCCCCAGCATTTT. Residues: CASRGQGSSQPQHF.